The clone carrying this T cell receptor beta chain was found a few times. Its target is unknown. This sample was included in a study of blood T cells in healthy people across ages. The CDR3 contains 17 residues. CDR1 is SGHRS, CDR2 YFSETQ, per germline. V dropped 3 bases and J dropped 3; count of bases not matched to a gene: 11. Alongside a J-beta primer mix, a sample-barcoded 5' primer served in a second PCR lasting about 7 to 11 cycles. Tagging of each cDNA molecule was performed by a template-switch adaptor with 12 random nucleotides. One entry per CDR3 protein results from TCRdb running MiXCR on the 5' RACE reads. The sample lists fewer than 900,000 distinct CDR3 sequences, 40% to 45% occurring once. Study outcomes and limitations: Relative to aged donors, long-lived donors carried more naive CD4+ cells and displayed higher diversity. For the donors, CMV status was unknown and possibly confounded expanded clonotype changes.

The sample consisted of blood. The V and J genes are TRBV5-1 and TRBJ2-4, with 8 positions matching TRBD1. This clonotype was obtained from a woman aged 60 to 75 in good health. For the CDR3, the DNA is TGCGCCAGCAGCTGGGACAGGTCACAGGGTAGCAAAAACATTCAGTACTTC. As protein: CASSWDRSQGSKNIQYF.